This T cell receptor (beta chain) was found in a study of blood T cell repertoires in COVID-19. At the level of the study: Sample material is recorded as cDNA or gDNA derived from T cells, B-cell-depleted T cells, or PBMCs.

TCRdb's table, derived via immunoSEQ multiplex PCR, lists solely in-frame clones and lacks some. This sample has 220,000 or so clones, with more than 70% found just once. CDR3 length: 13 residues. Trimming took 3 bases from V and 2 from J; bases not matched to a gene: 1. Germline values: CDR1 SGDLS, CDR2 YYNGEE. The J gene is TRBJ2-5, the V gene TRBV9, with 7 bases aligning to TRBD1. The sequenced sample consisted of PBMCs or T cells enriched from blood (not recorded which). The TCR originated in a woman in her forties or fifties who had recovered from COVID-19. CDR3 bases: TGTGCCAGCAGCGCGACAGGGCAAGAGACCCAGTACTTC. It encodes CASSATGQETQYF.